Listed below are T cell receptor beta chains from one sample, sequenced in a study of T-cell memory formation after mild COVID-19. From the 5' RACE reads, TCRdb called clonotypes with MiXCR, one entry per CDR3 protein. The sample includes roughly 190,000 distinct CDR3 sequences, about a sixth of them seen just once. Input material: PBMCs or a T cell subset sorted from them (not recorded which). The origin of the receptors is an adult woman who had mild COVID-19 (a few samples of this study predate the infection). Cell type and time point are not known. The CDR3 runs from the conserved cysteine through the conserved F or W. D genes are given only for firm matches.

v_call,d_call,cdr3_aa
TRBV6-1,-,CANGGGYEQYF
TRBV10-3,-,CAISERADKETQYF
TRBV20-1,TRBD2,CSARTSGASGANVLTF
TRBV18,TRBD1,CASSQTGTTPYEQYF
TRBV25-1,-,CASSDLRRAFF
TRBV27,TRBD1,CASSSTTGTGGEKLFF
TRBV3-1,TRBD2,CASSPVAGGHIEQFF
TRBV5-1,-,CASSLGLPADTGELFF
TRBV29-1,-,CSVEVLDRPNTF
TRBV7-9,TRBD1,CASSFSRDRGLIFHPPLHF
TRBV7-9,TRBD2,CASSGASGFNEQFF
TRBV5-1,-,CASSLAGDHRELFF
TRBV5-5,-,CASSSTPAERVYGYTF
TRBV5-3,TRBD2,CARMSPMGLALNEQFF
TRBV27,-,CASSFSGSRDTQYF
TRBV20-1,-,CSARVPRENQPQHF
TRBV4-3,TRBD1,CASSQSGGTAEETQYF
TRBV6-5,TRBD1,CASRYRDRLNEQFF
TRBV3-1,TRBD2,CASSPAGVGLGSYNEQFF
TRBV4-2,-,CASSQDNTPRGATQYF
TRBV7-3,-,CASSLLWNQPQHF
TRBV7-9,TRBD1,CASSLGTGTSEQYF
TRBV9,-,CASSVAPGRDYEQYF
TRBV6-5,-,CASSYSGAGFYEQYF
TRBV13,TRBD1,CASSRSRGNSPLHF
TRBV5-1,TRBD2,CASSKAGGSYNEQFF
TRBV10-3,-,CAVQPTEQETQYF
TRBV7-3,-,CASSLAAENTEAFF
TRBV2,-,CASEDAQGFYNEQFF
TRBV24-1,TRBD1,CATRDRANEKLFF
TRBV25-1,TRBD2,CASSLAGDLETQYF
TRBV12-3/TRBV12-4,-,CASYPGRLKVFTEAFF
TRBV3-1,TRBD1,CASRSRDRQYF
TRBV11-2,-,CASSSIFGLPGANVLTF
TRBV20-1,-,CSASRGIDNQPQHF
TRBV12-3/TRBV12-4,-,CASSPSSRANEQFF
TRBV7-2,TRBD2,CASSRGVSSYNEQFF
TRBV6-1,TRBD1,CASKDRGWGEQYF
TRBV3-1,-,CASSQNRDGYTF
TRBV10-3,TRBD2,CAISESGLAGNEQFF
TRBV2,-,CASSGGTRNGIEQYF
TRBV6-1,TRBD1,CASSERAGGDSPLHF
TRBV4-3,TRBD2,CASSQTLAGLVTYEQYF
TRBV4-1,-,CASSQIHRVAEQYF
TRBV6-5,-,CASKGSSYNSPLHF
TRBV24-1,-,CATSDLDGEQYF
TRBV18,-,CASLQTFNEKLFF
TRBV5-1,TRBD1,CASSTGQGGTGELFF
TRBV6-5,TRBD1,CASSVLRGPLDEQYF